This T cell receptor (beta chain) emerged from a study of memory CD4+ T cells and cytomegalovirus serostatus. Study-level information: Of the healthy Belgian adults, eight or nine were CMV seropositive and about two dozen seronegative. Study outcomes and limitations: Suggested: most of the CMV-linked TCR signature lies in CD4+ memory cells.

Here immunoSEQ multiplex PCR was the method, and the copy in TCRdb shows in-frame clones only, minus some. The data hold over 40,000 clones, with about four fifths observed a single time. Points on this clone: The antigen is unknown.

The sort gate was single viable CD3+CD4+CD8-CD45RO+ cells for memory CD4+ T cells. Serostatus was set by detecting CMV pp150, pp28, p38, p52 IgG. This CDR3 comprises 13 residues. The germline V gene encodes CDR1 LNHNV and CDR2 YYDKDF (reference sequence). V was clipped by 0 bases and J by 16 bases; unmatched bases: 6. V and J are TRBV15 and TRBJ2-1, with TRBD2 matching over 10 bases. The sequence came from an adult in good health and CMV-seronegative. The sequencing input was memory CD4+ T cells from blood. The CDR3 spells CATSRDLLAGVFF. CDR3 coding DNA: TGTGCCACCAGCAGAGATCTGCTAGCGGGGGTTTTCTTC.